This TCR beta chain stems from a study of blood T cell repertoires in COVID-19. Whole-study context: Samples representing acute and convalescent COVID-19 were sourced from the United States, Italy and Spain. Sources were T cells, B-cell-depleted T cells, or PBMCs; the material itself was cDNA or gDNA.

This CDR3 spans 14 amino acids. Trimming shortened V by 2 bases and J by 3 bases, and 11 bases separated the two germline ends. Germline V gene sequence: CDR1 SGHRS, CDR2 YFSETQ. Authors' methods: Cell counts per sample came from amplifying reference gene primers. Produced via immunoSEQ multiplex PCR; TCRdb's table is partial and in-frame only. The V and J calls and clone size were taken over from that table, and D and trimming were inferred from the DNA. The repertoire holds around 100,000 clones, with over 75% as singletons. Sequenced sample: peripheral blood. The TCR comes from a human donor in a cohort sampled during active or convalescent COVID-19. This chain links TRBV5-1 with TRBJ1-2; no definite D call. The CDR3 protein is CASSLGGKDYGYTF. CDR3 bases: TGCGCCAGCAGCTTAGGAGGGAAGGACTATGGCTACACCTTC.